This T cell receptor (beta chain) was recovered during a study of beta chain features in type 1 diabetes. Study-wide results and caveats: The naive, central memory and Treg TCRB repertoires showed an apparent similarity that was greater among patients than among healthy donors.

This clone came up once. No antigen is known for it. TCRB transcripts that were expressed got sequenced, as all of the isolated RNA had been reverse transcribed. The protocol was immunoSEQ multiplex PCR, while the TCRdb copy is restricted to in-frame clones and leaves out a portion. The table includes 330,000 or so clones, less than 20% detected once. Cells sorted by CD45RO/CCR7/CD25/CD127/CD95/CD27 comprised CD4+ naive, central memory, regulatory and stem cell-like memory cells. V dropped 6 bases and J dropped 3 bases, with 7 bases sitting between them. In germline, CDR1 is SGHRS, CDR2 YFSETQ. The CDR3 length is 13 residues.

The sequence was obtained from a woman younger than 30 in good health. The chain is built from TRBV5-1 and TRBJ2-6; D uncertain. Source material: naive CD4+ T cells from blood. This CDR3 is CASTLGGANVLTF. CDR3 DNA sequence: TGCGCCAGCACTCTCGGTGGGGCCAACGTCCTGACTTTC.